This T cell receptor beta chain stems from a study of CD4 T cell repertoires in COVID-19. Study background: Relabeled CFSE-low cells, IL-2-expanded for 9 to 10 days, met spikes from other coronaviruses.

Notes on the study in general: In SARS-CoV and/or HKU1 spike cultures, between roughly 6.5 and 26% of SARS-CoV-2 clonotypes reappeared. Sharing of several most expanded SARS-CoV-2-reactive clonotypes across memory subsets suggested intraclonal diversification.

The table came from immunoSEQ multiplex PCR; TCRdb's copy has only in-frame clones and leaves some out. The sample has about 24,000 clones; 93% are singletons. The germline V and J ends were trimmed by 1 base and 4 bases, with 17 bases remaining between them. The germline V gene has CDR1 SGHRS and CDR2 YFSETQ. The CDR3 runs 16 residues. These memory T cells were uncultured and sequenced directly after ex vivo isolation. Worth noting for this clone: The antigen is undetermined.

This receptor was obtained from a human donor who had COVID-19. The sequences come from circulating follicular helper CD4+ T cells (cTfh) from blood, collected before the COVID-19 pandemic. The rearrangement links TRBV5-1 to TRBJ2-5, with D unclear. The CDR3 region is CASSLNEARTGETQYF. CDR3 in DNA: TGCGCCAGCAGCTTGAATGAGGCCCGAACGGGAGAGACCCAGTACTTC. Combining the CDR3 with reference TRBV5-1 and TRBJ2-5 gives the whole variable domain KAGVTQTPRYLIKTRGQQVTLSCSPISGHRSVSWYQQTPGQGLQFLFEYFSETQRNKGNFPGRFSGRQFSNSRSEMNVSTLELGDSALYLCASSLNEARTGETQYFGPGTRLLVL.